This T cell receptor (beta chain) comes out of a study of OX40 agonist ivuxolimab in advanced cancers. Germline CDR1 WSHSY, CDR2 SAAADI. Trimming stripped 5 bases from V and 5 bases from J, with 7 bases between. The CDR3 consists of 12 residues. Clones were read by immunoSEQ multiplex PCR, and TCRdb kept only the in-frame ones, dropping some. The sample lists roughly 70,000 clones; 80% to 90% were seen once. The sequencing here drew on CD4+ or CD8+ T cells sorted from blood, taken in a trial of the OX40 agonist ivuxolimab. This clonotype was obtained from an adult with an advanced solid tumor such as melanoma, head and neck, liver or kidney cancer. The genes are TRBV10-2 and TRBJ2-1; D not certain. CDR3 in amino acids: CASSRSNNEQFF. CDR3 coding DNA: TGCGCCAGCAGTAGGAGTAACAATGAGCAGTTCTTC.